The clone carrying this T cell receptor (beta chain) is judged medium-sized. The antigen is unknown. General observations from the study: Tumor memory CD4+ T cell TCR gene usage was found to cluster with blood and lymph node memory CD4+ cells and with lymph node naive CD4+ cells.

V was shortened by 3 bases and J by 2 bases, with 7 bases between the two germline ends. This CDR3 comprises 13 residues. Adaptor-ligated barcode primers were used to amplify TRBV12-4/TRBJ1-2 clonotypes. One entry per CDR3 protein, called by TCRdb with MiXCR from the multiplex PCR reads. The sample consists of some 920 distinct CDR3 sequences, more than 5.5% of them appearing once. The receptor comes from a female donor with breast cancer. What was sequenced was memory CD4+ T cells sorted from blood. Regarding subset: memory CD4+ T cells, CD4+CD45RO+CD25-. This sequence joins TRBV12-3 or TRBV12-4 and TRBJ1-2, with D possibly being TRBD1 (5 bases). The CDR3, as DNA: TGTGCCAGCAGTTTTGGGGCGAACTATGGCTACACCTTC. Translation: CASSFGANYGYTF.